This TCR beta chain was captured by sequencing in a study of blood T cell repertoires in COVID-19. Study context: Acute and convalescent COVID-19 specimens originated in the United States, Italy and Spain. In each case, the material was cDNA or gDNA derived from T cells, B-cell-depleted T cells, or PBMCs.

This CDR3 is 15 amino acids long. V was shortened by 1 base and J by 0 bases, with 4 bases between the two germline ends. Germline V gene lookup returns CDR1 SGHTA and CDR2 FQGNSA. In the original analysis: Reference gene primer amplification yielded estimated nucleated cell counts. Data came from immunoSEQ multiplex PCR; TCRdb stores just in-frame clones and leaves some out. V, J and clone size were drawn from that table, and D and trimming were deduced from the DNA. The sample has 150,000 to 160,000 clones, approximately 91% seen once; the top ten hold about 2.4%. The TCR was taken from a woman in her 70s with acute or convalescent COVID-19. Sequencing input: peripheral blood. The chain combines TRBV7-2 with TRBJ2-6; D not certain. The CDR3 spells CASSLVASGANVLTF. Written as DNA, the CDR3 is TGTGCCAGCAGCTTAGTAGCCTCTGGGGCCAACGTCCTGACTTTC.